This TCR beta chain comes out of a study of PD-L1 blockade in urothelial cancer. Assay used: immunoSEQ multiplex PCR; TCRdb lists only in-frame clones, some missing. The table lists some 30,000 clones, about 88% of them singletons. Trimming stripped 2 bases from V and 3 bases from J, with 16 bases between. The CDR3 loop spans 16 amino acids. Per germline, CDR1 KGHSH and CDR2 LQKENI. The chain joins TRBV18 to TRBJ2-5, with a tentative D call TRBD1 (6 bases). The receptor's source is a man aged 50-60 years with urothelial cancer. Material: PBMCs, obtained around atezolizumab (anti-PD-L1) treatment. The CDR3: CASSPRLGGGKETQYF. DNA for the CDR3: TGTGCCAGCTCACCAAGGCTAGGGGGTGGAAAAGAGACCCAGTACTTC.